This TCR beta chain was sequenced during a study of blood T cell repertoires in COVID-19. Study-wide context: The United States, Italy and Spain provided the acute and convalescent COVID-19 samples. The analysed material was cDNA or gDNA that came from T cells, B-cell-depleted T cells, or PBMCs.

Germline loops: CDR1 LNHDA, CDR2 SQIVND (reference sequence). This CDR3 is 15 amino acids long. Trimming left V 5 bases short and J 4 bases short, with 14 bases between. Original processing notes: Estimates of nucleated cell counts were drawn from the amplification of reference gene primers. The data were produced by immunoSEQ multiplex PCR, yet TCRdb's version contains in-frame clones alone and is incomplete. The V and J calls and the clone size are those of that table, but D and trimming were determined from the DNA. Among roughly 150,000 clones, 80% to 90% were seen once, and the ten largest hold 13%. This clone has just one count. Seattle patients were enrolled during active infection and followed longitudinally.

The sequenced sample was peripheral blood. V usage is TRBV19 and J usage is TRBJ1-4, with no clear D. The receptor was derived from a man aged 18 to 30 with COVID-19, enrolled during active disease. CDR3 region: CASSLEIGGNEKLFF. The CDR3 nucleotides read TGTGCCAGTAGTCTCGAGATTGGCGGTAATGAAAAACTGTTTTTT.